This TCR beta chain originates from a study of cytomegalovirus exposure and HLA in healthy donors. The CDR3 totals 16 residues. The germline V gene has CDR1 MNHEY and CDR2 SMNVEV (reference sequence). To note about this clone: Its antigen is unknown. At one end the junction does not follow the germline gene, possibly because of a read error.

Study outcomes and limitations: In a later analysis, at a false discovery rate of 0.05, roughly 17,000 TCR beta sequences were associated with HLA alleles. A later analysis linked a missense variant in DCLRE1C to the trimming of TCR beta V and J genes.

The PCR made use of 60 Vbeta and 13 Jbeta primers. Clones were read by immunoSEQ multiplex PCR, and TCRdb kept only the in-frame ones, dropping some. The sample contains roughly 140,000 clones, about two thirds of which appear only once. The chain recombines TRBV27 with TRBJ1-5; no firm D call. The sample consisted of PBMCs. The origin of this receptor is a man aged 55 to 70 in good health and CMV-seronegative. The CDR3 DNA is TGTGCCAGCAGTTTATCGTACGGTGGGAGGGCAGATTCCTTGGATTTT. Translated: CASSLSYGGRADSLDF.